The clone carrying this T cell receptor beta chain was seen more than once but under ten times. The sample comes from a study of blood T cell repertoires in COVID-19. Across the whole study: The origin of the acute and convalescent COVID-19 samples was the United States, Italy and Spain.

Adults between roughly 18 and 90 years of age took part from about two dozen US areas. Participants reported their clinical history, and cohort assignment relied on those reports. Assay used: immunoSEQ multiplex PCR; TCRdb lists only in-frame clones, some missing. The repertoire holds approximately 220,000 clones, with over 80% as singletons. Germline CDR1 and CDR2: SQVTM and ANQGSEA. The CDR3 sequence is 13 residues long. The germline V and J ends were trimmed by 2 bases and 4 bases, with 10 bases remaining between them. The sample was PBMCs or T cells enriched from blood (not recorded which). The TCR was taken from a woman aged 25 to 39 with acute COVID-19. V gene TRBV29-1 combines with J gene TRBJ2-3, with a possible D match to TRBD2 (5 bases). Written as DNA, the CDR3 is TGCAGCGTTGAACCCACCGGGGCAGATACGCAGTATTTT. Translating it yields CSVEPTGADTQYF.